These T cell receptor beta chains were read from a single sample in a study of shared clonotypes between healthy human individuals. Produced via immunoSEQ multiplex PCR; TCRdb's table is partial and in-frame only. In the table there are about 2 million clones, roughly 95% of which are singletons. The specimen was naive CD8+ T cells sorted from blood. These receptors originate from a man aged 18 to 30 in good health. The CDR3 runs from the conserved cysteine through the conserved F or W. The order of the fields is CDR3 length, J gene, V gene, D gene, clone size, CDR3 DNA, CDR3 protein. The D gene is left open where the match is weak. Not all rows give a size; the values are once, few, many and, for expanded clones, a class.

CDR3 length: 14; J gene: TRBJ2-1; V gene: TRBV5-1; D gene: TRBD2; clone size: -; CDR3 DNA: TGCGCCAGCAGCCTGACTAGCGTTTACAATGAGCAGTTCTTC; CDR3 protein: CASSLTSVYNEQFF
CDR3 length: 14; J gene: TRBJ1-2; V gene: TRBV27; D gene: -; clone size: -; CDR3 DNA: TGTGCCAGCAGTTTCCTTACAGGGAACTATGGCTACACCTTC; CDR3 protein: CASSFLTGNYGYTF
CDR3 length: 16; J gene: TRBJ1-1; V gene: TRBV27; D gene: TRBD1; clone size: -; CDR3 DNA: TGTGCCAGCAGAGGGGAACAGGGGAATGTGATGACTGAAGCTTTCTTT; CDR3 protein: CASRGEQGNVMTEAFF
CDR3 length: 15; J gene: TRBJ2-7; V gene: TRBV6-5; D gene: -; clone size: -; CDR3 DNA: TGTGCCAGCAGTCAGGACTCCCTGGGCTCCTACGAGCAGTACTTC; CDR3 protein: CASSQDSLGSYEQYF
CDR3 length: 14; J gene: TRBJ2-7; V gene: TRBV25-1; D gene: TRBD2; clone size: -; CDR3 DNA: TGTGCCAGCAGTCCGGGACTAGCGTCCTACGAGCAGTACTTC; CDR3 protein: CASSPGLASYEQYF
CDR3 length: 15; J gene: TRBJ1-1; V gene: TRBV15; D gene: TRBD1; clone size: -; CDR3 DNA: TGTGCCACCAGCAGGGACAGGGGAATGAACACTGAAGCTTTCTTT; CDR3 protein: CATSRDRGMNTEAFF
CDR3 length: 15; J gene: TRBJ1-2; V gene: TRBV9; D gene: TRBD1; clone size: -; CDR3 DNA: TGTGCCAGCGGAGGGATGGGGGATGACAGGGGTGGCTACACCTTC; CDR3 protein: CASGGMGDDRGGYTF
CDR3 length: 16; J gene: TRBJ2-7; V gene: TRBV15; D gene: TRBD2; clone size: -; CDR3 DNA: TGTGCCACCAGCAGAGGTTCAGCGGGAGGGACCTACGAGCAGTACTTC; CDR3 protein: CATSRGSAGGTYEQYF
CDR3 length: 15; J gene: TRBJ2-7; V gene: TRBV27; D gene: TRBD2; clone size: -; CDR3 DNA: TGTGCCAGCAGTCCCGGGACTAGCGGGAGTTCTGAGCAGTACTTC; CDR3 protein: CASSPGTSGSSEQYF
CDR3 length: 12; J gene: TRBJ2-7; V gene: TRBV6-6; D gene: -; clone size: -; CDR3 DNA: TGTGCCAGCAGGCTTCAGGGTGCGGAGCAGTACTTC; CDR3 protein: CASRLQGAEQYF
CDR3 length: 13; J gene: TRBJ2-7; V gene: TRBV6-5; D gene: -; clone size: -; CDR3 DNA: TGTGCCAGCAGTTACAGTCAGTCCTACGAGCAGTACTTC; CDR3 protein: CASSYSQSYEQYF
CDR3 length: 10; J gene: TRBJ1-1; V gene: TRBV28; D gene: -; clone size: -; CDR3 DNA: TGTGCCAGCTTTAACACTGAAGCTTTCTTT; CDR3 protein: CASFNTEAFF
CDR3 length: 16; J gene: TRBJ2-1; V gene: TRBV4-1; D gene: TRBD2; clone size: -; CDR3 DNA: TGCGCCAGCAGCCAAGAGGGAGGGCCTAATTACAATGAGCAGTTCTTC; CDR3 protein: CASSQEGGPNYNEQFF
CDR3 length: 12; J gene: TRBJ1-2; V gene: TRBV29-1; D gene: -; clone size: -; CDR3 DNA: TGCAGCGCACAAGGGCTAGGGGGTGGCTACACCTTC; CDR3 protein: CSAQGLGGGYTF
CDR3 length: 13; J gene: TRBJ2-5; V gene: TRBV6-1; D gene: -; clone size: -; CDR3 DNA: TGTGCCAGCAGCTTGACTAGATCAGAGACCCAGTACTTC; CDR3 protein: CASSLTRSETQYF
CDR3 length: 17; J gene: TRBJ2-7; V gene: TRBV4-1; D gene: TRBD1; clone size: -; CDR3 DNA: TGCGCCAGCAGCCAAGAACTTGGGACAGGGGTTATTTACGAGCAGTACTTC; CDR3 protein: CASSQELGTGVIYEQYF
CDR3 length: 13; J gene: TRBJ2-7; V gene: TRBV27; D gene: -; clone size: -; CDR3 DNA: TGTGCCAGCAGTCTATCGAGTGCACTCGAGCAGTACTTC; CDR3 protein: CASSLSSALEQYF
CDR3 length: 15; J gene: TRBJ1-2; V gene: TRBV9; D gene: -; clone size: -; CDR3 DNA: TGTGCCAGCAGCCTTGACAGTCCCGGAGGGTATGGCTACACCTTC; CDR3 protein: CASSLDSPGGYGYTF
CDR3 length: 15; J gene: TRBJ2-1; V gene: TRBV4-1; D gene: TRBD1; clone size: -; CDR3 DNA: TGCGCCAGCAGCCACCGGGACAGCTCCTACAATGAGCAGTTCTTC; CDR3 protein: CASSHRDSSYNEQFF
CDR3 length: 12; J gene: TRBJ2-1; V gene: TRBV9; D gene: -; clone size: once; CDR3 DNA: TGTGCCAGCAGCCCCCCCCGGGAGAAGCAGTTCTTC; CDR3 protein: CASSPPREKQFF
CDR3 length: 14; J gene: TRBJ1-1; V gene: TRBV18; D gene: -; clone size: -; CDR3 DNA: TGTGCCAGCTCACTCGACGGTACTGACACTGAAGCTTTCTTT; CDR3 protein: CASSLDGTDTEAFF
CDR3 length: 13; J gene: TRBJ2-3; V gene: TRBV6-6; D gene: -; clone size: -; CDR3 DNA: TGTGCCAGTCTCGCGGGCAACACAGATACGCAGTATTTT; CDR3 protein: CASLAGNTDTQYF
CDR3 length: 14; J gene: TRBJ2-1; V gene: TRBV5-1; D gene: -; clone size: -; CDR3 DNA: TGCGCCAGCAGCTCCAGGGGCTCCTACAATGAGCAGTTCTTC; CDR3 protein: CASSSRGSYNEQFF
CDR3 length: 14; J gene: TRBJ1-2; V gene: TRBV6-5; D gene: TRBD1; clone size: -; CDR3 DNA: TGTGCCAGCAGTTCCAGGGACAGCAGAGAGGGCCACACCTTC; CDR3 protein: CASSSRDSREGHTF
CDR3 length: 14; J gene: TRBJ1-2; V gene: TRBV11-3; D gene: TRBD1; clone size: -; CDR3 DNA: TGTGCCAGCAGCTTGGGACAGGATCACTATGGCTACACCTTC; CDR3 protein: CASSLGQDHYGYTF
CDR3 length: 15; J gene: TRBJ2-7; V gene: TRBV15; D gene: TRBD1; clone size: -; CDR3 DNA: TGTGCCACCAGCAGAGATAAGGGGACAGGTTGGGGGCAGTACTTC; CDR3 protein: CATSRDKGTGWGQYF
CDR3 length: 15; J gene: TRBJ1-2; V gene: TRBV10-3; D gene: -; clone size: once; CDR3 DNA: TGTGCCATCAGTGCCGTAGGCTCGACTAACTATGGCTACACCTTC; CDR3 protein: CAISAVGSTNYGYTF
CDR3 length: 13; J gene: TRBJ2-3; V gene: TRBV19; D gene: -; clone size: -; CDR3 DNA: TGTGCCAGTAGTATTGGGGGTCCCGATACGCAGTATTTT; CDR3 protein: CASSIGGPDTQYF
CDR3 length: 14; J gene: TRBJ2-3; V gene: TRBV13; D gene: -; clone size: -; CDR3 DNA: TGTGCCAGCAGCTACGGGACGAACACAGATACGCAGTATTTT; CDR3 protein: CASSYGTNTDTQYF
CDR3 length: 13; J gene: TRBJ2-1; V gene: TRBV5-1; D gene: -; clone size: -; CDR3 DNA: TGCGCCAGCAGCCCGGAGGGCTACAATGAGCAGTTCTTC; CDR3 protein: CASSPEGYNEQFF
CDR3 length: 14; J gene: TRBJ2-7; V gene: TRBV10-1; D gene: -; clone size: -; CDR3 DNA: TGCGCCAGCAGTGGATGGGACAAATCCTACGAGCAGTACTTC; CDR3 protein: CASSGWDKSYEQYF
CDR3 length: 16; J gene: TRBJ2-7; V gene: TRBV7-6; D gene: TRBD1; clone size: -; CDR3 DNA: TGTGCCAGCAGCAGGGAGACAGGGCTGGGGGCCTACGAGCAGTACTTC; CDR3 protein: CASSRETGLGAYEQYF
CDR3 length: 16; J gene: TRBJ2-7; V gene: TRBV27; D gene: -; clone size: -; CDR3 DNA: TGTGCCAGCAGTTTATACGCCGGGGTGTGGACCTACGAGCAGTACTTC; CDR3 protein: CASSLYAGVWTYEQYF
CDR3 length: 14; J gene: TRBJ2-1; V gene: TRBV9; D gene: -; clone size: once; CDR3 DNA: TGTGCCAGCAGCGTAGCGGTCCTAGCCTATGAGCAGTTCTTC; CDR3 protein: CASSVAVLAYEQFF
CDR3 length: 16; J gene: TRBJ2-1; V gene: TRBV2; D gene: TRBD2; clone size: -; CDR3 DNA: TGTGCCAGCAGCTCCCCGGGACTAGCGACCTACAATGAGCAGTTCTTC; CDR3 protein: CASSSPGLATYNEQFF
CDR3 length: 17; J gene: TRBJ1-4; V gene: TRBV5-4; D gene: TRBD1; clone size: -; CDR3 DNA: TGTGCCAGCAGCTTGGGCACTAGAGACAGGGCAAATGAAAAACTGTTTTTT; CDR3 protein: CASSLGTRDRANEKLFF
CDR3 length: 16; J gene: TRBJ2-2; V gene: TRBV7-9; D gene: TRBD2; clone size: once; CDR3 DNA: TGTGCCAGCAGCTTATCTGTGGGAGGGCCCACCGGGGAGCTGTTTTTT; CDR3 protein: CASSLSVGGPTGELFF
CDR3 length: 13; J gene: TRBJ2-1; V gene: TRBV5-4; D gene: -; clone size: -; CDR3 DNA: TGTGCCAGCAGCTTGCTAGACAACAATGAGCAGTTCTTC; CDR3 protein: CASSLLDNNEQFF
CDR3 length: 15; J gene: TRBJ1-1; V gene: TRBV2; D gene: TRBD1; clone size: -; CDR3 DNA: TGTGCCAGCAGTTTAACAGGGGGCTTTGAGACTGAAGCTTTCTTT; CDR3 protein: CASSLTGGFETEAFF
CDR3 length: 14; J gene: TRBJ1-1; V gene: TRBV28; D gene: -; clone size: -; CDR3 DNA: TGTGCCAGCAGTTCGACTCTCGGGGGGACTGAAGCTTTCTTT; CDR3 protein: CASSSTLGGTEAFF
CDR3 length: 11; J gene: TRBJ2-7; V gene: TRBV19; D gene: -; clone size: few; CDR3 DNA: TGTGCCAGTAGTACGGGTCACGAGCAGTACTTC; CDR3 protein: CASSTGHEQYF
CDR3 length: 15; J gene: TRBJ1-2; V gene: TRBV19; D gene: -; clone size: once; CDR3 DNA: TGTGCCAGTAGTATAGTTGGGGAACCTAACTATGGCTACACCTTC; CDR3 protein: CASSIVGEPNYGYTF
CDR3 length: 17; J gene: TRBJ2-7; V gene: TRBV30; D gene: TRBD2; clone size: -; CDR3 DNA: TGTGCCTGGAGTGCGACTACCGGGACTAGCGGGGGGAACGAGCAGTACTTC; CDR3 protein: CAWSATTGTSGGNEQYF
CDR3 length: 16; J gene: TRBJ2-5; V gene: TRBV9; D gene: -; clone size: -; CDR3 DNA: TGTGCCAGCAGCGTAGATGTCGGCAGGGGGGAAGAGACCCAGTACTTC; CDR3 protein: CASSVDVGRGEETQYF
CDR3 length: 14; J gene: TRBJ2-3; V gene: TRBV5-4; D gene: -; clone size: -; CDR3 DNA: TGTGCCAGCAGCTTGGGGGTTGGCACAGATACGCAGTATTTT; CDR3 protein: CASSLGVGTDTQYF
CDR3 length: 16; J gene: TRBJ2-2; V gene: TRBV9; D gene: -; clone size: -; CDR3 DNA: TGTGCCAGCAACCCCGCCGGACAGACTAACACCGGGGAGCTGTTTTTT; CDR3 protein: CASNPAGQTNTGELFF
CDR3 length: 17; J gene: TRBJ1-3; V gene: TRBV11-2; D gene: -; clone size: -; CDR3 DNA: TGTGCCAGCAGCCCTAGGGCAGGGGCGCAGATCGGAAACACCATATATTTT; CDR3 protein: CASSPRAGAQIGNTIYF
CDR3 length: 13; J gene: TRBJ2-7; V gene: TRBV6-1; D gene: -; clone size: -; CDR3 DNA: TGTGCCAGCAGTCTTAATTTGAGGGGTGAGCAGTACTTC; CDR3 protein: CASSLNLRGEQYF
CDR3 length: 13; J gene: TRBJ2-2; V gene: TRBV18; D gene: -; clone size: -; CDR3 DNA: TGTGCCAGCTCCCCGATGAACTCCGGGGAGCTGTTTTTT; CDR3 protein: CASSPMNSGELFF
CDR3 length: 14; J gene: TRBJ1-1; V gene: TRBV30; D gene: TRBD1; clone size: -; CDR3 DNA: TGTGCCTGGAGTGTTTTCGACAGGGCCACTGAAGCTTTCTTT; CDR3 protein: CAWSVFDRATEAFF
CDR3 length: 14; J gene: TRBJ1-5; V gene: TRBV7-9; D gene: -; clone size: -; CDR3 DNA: TGTGCCAGCAGCCCCACAACCAGCAATCAGCCCCAGCATTTT; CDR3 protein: CASSPTTSNQPQHF
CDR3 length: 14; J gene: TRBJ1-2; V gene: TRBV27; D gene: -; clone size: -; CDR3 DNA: TGTGCCAGCAGTTTATGGGCAGGGGCGGGCGGCTACACCTTC; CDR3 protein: CASSLWAGAGGYTF
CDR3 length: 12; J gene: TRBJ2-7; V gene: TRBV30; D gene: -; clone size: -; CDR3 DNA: TGTGCCCTAGACGGGAATGGGGGCGAGCAGTACTTC; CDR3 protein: CALDGNGGEQYF